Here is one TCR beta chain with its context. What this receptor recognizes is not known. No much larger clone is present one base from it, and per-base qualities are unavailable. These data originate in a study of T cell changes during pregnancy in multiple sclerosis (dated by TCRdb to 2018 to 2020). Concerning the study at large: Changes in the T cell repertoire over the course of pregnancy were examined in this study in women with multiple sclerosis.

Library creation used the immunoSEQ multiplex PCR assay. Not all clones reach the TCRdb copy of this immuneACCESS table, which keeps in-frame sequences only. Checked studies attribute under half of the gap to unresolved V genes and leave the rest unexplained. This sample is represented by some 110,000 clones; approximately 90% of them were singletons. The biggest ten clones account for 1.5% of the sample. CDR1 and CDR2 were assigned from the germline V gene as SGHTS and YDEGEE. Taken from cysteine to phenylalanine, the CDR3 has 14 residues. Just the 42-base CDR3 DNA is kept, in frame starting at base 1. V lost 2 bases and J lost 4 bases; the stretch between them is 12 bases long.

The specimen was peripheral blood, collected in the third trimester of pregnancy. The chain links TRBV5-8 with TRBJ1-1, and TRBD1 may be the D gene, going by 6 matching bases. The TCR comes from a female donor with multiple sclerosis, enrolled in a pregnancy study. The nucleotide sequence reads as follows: TGTGCCAGCAGCTTACAGGGCGTTACCACTGAAGCTTTCTTT. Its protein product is CASSLQGVTTEAFF.